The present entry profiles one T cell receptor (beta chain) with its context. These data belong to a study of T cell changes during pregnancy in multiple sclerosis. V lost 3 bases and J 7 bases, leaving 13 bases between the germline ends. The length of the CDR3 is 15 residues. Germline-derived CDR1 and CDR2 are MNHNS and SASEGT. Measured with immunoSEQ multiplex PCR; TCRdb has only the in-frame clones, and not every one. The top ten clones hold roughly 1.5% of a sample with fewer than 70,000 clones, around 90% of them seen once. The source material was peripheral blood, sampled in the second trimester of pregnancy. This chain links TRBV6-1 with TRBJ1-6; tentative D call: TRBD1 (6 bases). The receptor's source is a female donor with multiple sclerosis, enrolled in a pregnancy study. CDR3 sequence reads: CASSERTARNSPLHF. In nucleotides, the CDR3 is TGTGCCAGCAGTGAGAGGACAGCCCGAAATTCACCCCTCCACTTT.